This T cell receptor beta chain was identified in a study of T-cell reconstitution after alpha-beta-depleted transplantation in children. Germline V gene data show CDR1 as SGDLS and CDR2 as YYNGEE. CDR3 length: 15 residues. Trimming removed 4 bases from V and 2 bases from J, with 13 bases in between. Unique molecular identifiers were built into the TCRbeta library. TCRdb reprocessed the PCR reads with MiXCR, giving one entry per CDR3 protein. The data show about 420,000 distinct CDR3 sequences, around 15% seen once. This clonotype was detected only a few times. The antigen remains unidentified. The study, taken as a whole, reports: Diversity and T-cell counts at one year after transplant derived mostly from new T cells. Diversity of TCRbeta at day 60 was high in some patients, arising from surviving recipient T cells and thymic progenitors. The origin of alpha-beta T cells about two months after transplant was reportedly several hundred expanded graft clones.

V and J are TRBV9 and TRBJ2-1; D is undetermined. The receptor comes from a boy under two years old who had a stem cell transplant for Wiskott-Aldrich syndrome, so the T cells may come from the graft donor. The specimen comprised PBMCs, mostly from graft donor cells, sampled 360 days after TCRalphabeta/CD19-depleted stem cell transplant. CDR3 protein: CASSRGPPTYNEQFF. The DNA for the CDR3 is TGTGCCAGCAGCCGAGGACCCCCCACCTACAATGAGCAGTTCTTC.